These 32 T cell receptor beta chains were sequenced from one sample in a study of T-cell memory formation after mild COVID-19. Via MiXCR, TCRdb re-called the 5' RACE reads, giving one row per CDR3 protein. The data contain about 250,000 distinct CDR3 sequences, 15% to 19% of them singletons. The specimen sequenced was PBMCs or a T cell subset sorted from them (not recorded which). The receptors were gathered from an adult woman who had mild COVID-19 (a few samples of this study predate the infection). Cell type and time point are not known.

V usage is TRBV6-5 and J usage is TRBJ2-2; D is possibly TRBD1 (5 bases). This CDR3 region has 17 residues. Germline lookup yields CDR1 MNHEY and CDR2 SVGAGI. V was clipped by 0 bases and J by 1 base, with 12 bases between them. The CDR3 reads CASSYSGPILNTGELFF. In DNA form, the CDR3 reads TGTGCCAGCAGTTACTCGGGGCCTATCCTGAACACCGGGGAGCTGTTTTTT.

The chain uses TRBV4-1 and TRBJ1-1; D gene uncertain. Germline CDR1 MGHRA, CDR2 YSYEKL. V gave up 1 base and J gave up 1 base, with 13 bases separating them. The CDR3 loop spans 16 amino acids. The CDR3, as DNA: TGCGCCAGCAGCCAAGCGTTACTCCTCGGGAACACTGAAGCTTTCTTT. Translated, it gives CASSQALLLGNTEAFF.

This chain connects TRBV6-5 to TRBJ1-6; possible D gene TRBD1, 5 bases. Germline V gene lookup returns CDR1 MNHEY and CDR2 SVGAGI. CDR3 length: 16 amino acids. Trimming left V 2 bases short and J 6 bases short, with 14 bases between. CDR3 sequence: CASSYEGNLGNSPLHF. CDR3 bases: TGTGCCAGCAGTTACGAGGGGAATTTGGGTAATTCACCCCTCCACTTT.

The chain has TRBV9 and TRBJ2-5, with 7 positions matching TRBD1. The CDR3 loop spans 13 amino acids. The V and J ends lost 3 bases and 4 bases, in that order; junction bases with no gene match: 3. Germline values: CDR1 SGDLS, CDR2 YYNGEE. CDR3 in amino acids: CASSETGLETQYF. For the CDR3, the DNA is TGTGCCAGCAGCGAGACAGGGCTAGAGACCCAGTACTTC.

The chain links TRBV4-1 to TRBJ2-7; no reliable D call. V was clipped by 1 base and J by 0 bases, with 13 bases between them. Germline assignment: CDR1 MGHRA and CDR2 YSYEKL. This CDR3 has 16 residues. CDR3: CASSQVGRSLSYEQYF. In DNA, the CDR3 is TGCGCCAGCAGCCAAGTCGGCAGGAGCCTCTCCTACGAGCAGTACTTC.

Only a few counts were recorded for this clonotype. The CDR3 DNA sequence: TGTGCCAGCAGAAAAGGGGGCGGAAGCACTGAAGCTTTCTTT. Translating it yields CASRKGGGSTEAFF. The chain has TRBV11-2 and TRBJ1-1, with 7 bases fitting TRBD1. V lost 6 bases, J lost 4 bases, and 8 bases stayed unmatched. From germline, CDR1 is SGHAT and CDR2 FQNNGV. The CDR3 has 14 residues.

This clonotype came up a few times. The chain joins TRBV4-3 to TRBJ2-7; possible D gene TRBD2, 6 bases. Trimming shortened V by 1 base and J by 3 bases, and 13 bases separated the two germline ends. The CDR3 loop spans 15 amino acids. CDR1 LGHNA and CDR2 YSLEER come from the germline V gene. The CDR3 sequence: CASSQVLAEGYEQYF. CDR3 nucleotide sequence: TGCGCCAGCAGCCAAGTCTTAGCGGAGGGCTACGAGCAGTACTTC.

In this sample, this clonotype turned up a few times. V and J are TRBV5-4 and TRBJ2-4; 7 positions agree with TRBD2. V lost 4 bases, J lost 11 bases, and 18 bases stayed unmatched. Per germline, CDR1 SGHNT and CDR2 YYREEE (reference sequence). This CDR3 contains 16 residues. The CDR3 loop is CASSRENQIGTKVQYF. The CDR3 nucleotides read TGTGCCAGCAGCCGCGAGAACCAGATAGGGACTAAAGTTCAGTACTTC.

This clonotype was picked up a small number of times. The V gene is TRBV30, the J gene TRBJ1-1; D remains ambiguous. The V gene lost 4 bases and the J gene lost 0 bases, with 9 bases spanning the gap. Germline V gene lookup returns CDR1 GTSNPN and CDR2 SVGIG (reference sequence). The CDR3 is 13 amino acids. The CDR3 nucleotides are TGTGCCTGGACTTGGGGTGTGAACACTGAAGCTTTCTTT. Translating gives CAWTWGVNTEAFF.

This clonotype was found a few times. The chain joins TRBV5-1 to TRBJ2-3; 12 bases align to TRBD2. Per the germline V gene, CDR1 is SGHRS and CDR2 is YFSETQ. This CDR3 spans 16 amino acids. The junction had 7 bases not matched to a gene; V was cut back by 4 bases and J by 4 bases. The CDR3 here is CASSPPSGGAPDTQYF. CDR3 DNA: TGCGCCAGCAGCCCGCCTAGCGGGGGGGCCCCAGATACGCAGTATTTT.

The chain recombines TRBV19 with TRBJ1-5; possible D gene TRBD1, 6 bases. Germline V lookup: CDR1 LNHDA, CDR2 SQIVND (reference sequence). The CDR3 runs 14 residues. V shed 6 bases and J shed 5 bases, with 14 bases lying between them. The CDR3 coding sequence is TGTGCCAGTAGGATTTCCGGGGGGCATCAGCCCCAGCATTTT. This sequence encodes CASRISGGHQPQHF.

This clonotype was counted only a few times. The chain joins TRBV6-2 or TRBV6-3 to TRBJ2-1, with a tentative D call TRBD1 (6 bases). V was pared by 2 bases and J by 2 bases, with 10 bases between. Germline CDR1 is MNHEY and CDR2 is SVGEGT. The CDR3 consists of 15 residues. The CDR3 bases are TGTGCCAGCAGTTACGGGGGCCCAACCTACAATGAGCAGTTCTTC. It codes for CASSYGGPTYNEQFF.

J is TRBJ1-6 and V is TRBV20-1; a possible D gene is TRBD1 (5 bases). CDR1 DFQATT and CDR2 SNEGSKA come from the germline V gene (reference sequence). The CDR3 extends over 12 amino acids. This chain's CDR3 is CGKGLNNSPLHF. The CDR3 DNA follows: TGCGGGAAGGGACTGAATAATTCACCCCTCCACTTT.

This chain joins TRBV6-2 or TRBV6-3 and TRBJ2-3, with D tentatively TRBD1 (6 bases). The ends were cut back, 6 bases at V and 2 bases at J, with 15 bases in the middle. The CDR3 consists of 15 residues. Germline lookup yields CDR1 MNHEY and CDR2 SVGEGT. CDR3 bases: TGTGCCAGCAGAGCCCACAGGGTTGCCACAGATACGCAGTATTTT. Residues: CASRAHRVATDTQYF.

This rearrangement joins TRBV6-5 to TRBJ1-5; TRBD1 might be the D (5 bases). The V gene lost 6 bases and the J gene lost 9 bases, with 15 bases spanning the gap. Per the germline V gene, CDR1 is MNHEY and CDR2 is SVGAGI. This CDR3 is built from 13 residues. The CDR3 DNA follows: TGTGCCAGCAGCCTCGGGGCCCTCTCGCCCCAGCATTTT. This codes for CASSLGALSPQHF.

This clonotype was recorded a few times. The chain uses TRBV20-1 and TRBJ1-2, with TRBD1 matching over 10 bases. V dropped 1 base and J dropped 7; count of bases not matched to a gene: 3. Germline values: CDR1 DFQATT, CDR2 SNEGSKA (reference sequence). This CDR3 spans 13 amino acids. This chain's CDR3 is CSARAGTGVGYTF. As DNA, the CDR3 is TGCAGTGCTAGAGCCGGGACAGGGGTTGGCTACACCTTC.

This clonotype was counted many times. The chain is built from TRBV5-4 and TRBJ2-1, with 8 bases that match TRBD1. V gave up 3 bases and J gave up 8 bases; unmatched junction bases: 7. The CDR3 is 14 amino acids. The germline CDR1 and CDR2 sequences are SGHNT and YYREEE (reference sequence). The chain's CDR3 is CASSYWTGMDEQFF. Written as DNA, the CDR3 is TGTGCCAGCAGCTATTGGACAGGGATGGATGAGCAGTTCTTC.

The gene calls are TRBV24-1 and TRBJ1-2, with D perhaps TRBD1 (5 bases). Trimming stripped 4 bases from V and 2 bases from J, with 16 bases between. Germline V gives CDR1 KGHDR, CDR2 SFDVKD. The CDR3 is 16 amino acids. The chain's CDR3 is CATSDSQGGVNYGYTF. As DNA, the CDR3 is TGTGCCACCAGTGACTCCCAGGGTGGGGTCAACTATGGCTACACCTTC.

This clonotype showed up many times. The chain uses TRBV20-1 and TRBJ2-1, with D tentatively TRBD2 (5 bases). The CDR3 has 15 amino acids. V gave up 0 bases and J gave up 1 base, with 10 bases separating them. Germline loops: CDR1 DFQATT, CDR2 SNEGSKA (reference sequence). The CDR3 DNA is TGCAGTGCTAGAGATCCAGCGGAGTCCTACAATGAGCAGTTCTTC. It specifies CSARDPAESYNEQFF.

The chain links TRBV12-3 or TRBV12-4 to TRBJ2-3; D might be TRBD2 (6 bases). The V gene lost 3 bases and the J gene lost 2 bases, with 9 bases spanning the gap. The CDR3 is 14 residues long. In DNA, the CDR3 is TGTGCCAGCAGTTTTGGGGGGAACACAGATACGCAGTATTTT. Its protein product is CASSFGGNTDTQYF.

The CDR3 sequence: CASSFTGVYGYTF. The CDR3, as DNA: TGTGCCAGCAGTTTTACAGGAGTCTATGGCTACACCTTC. The chain employs TRBV12-3 or TRBV12-4 and TRBJ1-2, with a possible D match to TRBD1 (5 bases). V gave up 3 bases and J gave up 4 bases, with 9 bases separating them. This CDR3 region has 13 residues.

This chain joins TRBV7-9 and TRBJ1-1, with unresolved D. This CDR3 has 14 residues. Trimming cost V 5 bases and J 0 bases, with 10 bases left between them. The germline V gene has CDR1 SEHNR and CDR2 FQNEAQ (reference sequence). The CDR3 DNA reads TGTGCCAGCAGCCCTTCGACCCTGAACACTGAAGCTTTCTTT. Translating gives CASSPSTLNTEAFF.

This sequence joins TRBV29-1 and TRBJ2-3; D might be TRBD2 (6 bases). The CDR3 loop spans 14 amino acids. V was pared by 6 bases and J by 2 bases, with 15 bases between. The germline gives CDR1 SQVTM, CDR2 ANQGSEA. DNA of the CDR3: TGCAGCGTGACGGGAGACGGGAACACAGATACGCAGTATTTT. It encodes CSVTGDGNTDTQYF.

This clonotype was seen a handful of times. The chain employs TRBV9 and TRBJ1-1; no firm D call. The CDR3 loop spans 13 amino acids. Trimming took off 0 bases at V and 5 bases at J, with 8 bases between the two ends. CDR1 SGDLS and CDR2 YYNGEE come from the germline V gene. The DNA of the CDR3 is TGTGCCAGCAGCGTAGAGGAAGGAACTGAAGCTTTCTTT. Translation: CASSVEEGTEAFF.

This clonotype has just a few counts. The gene calls are TRBV7-2 and TRBJ2-5; the match to TRBD1 covers 7 bases. CDR3 length: 14 amino acids. J was trimmed by 5 bases and V by 5 bases; bases with no gene match: 8. CDR1 SGHTA and CDR2 FQGNSA come from the germline V gene. CDR3 DNA sequence: TGTGCCAGCAGCAGAACAGGGGTCCGGGAGACCCAGTACTTC. Translation: CASSRTGVRETQYF.

This clonotype turned up a few times. A junction boundary mismatches the germline segment, possibly from a read error. The chain carries TRBV6-2 or TRBV6-3 and TRBJ1-5; 9 bases are shared with TRBD1. This CDR3 contains 14 residues. The germline V gene encodes CDR1 MNHEY and CDR2 SVGEGT. The DNA of the CDR3 is TGTGCCAGCAGTTTCGGACAGGGGAATCAGTCCCAGCATTTT. Translated: CASSFGQGNQSQHF.

This chain connects TRBV20-1 to TRBJ1-1; 11 nucleotides agree with TRBD1. The CDR3 covers 13 residues. Unmatched junction bases numbered 6, after V lost 6 bases and J lost 6 bases. CDR1 and CDR2 from the germline V gene are DFQATT and SNEGSKA (reference sequence). The CDR3 nucleotides read TGCAGTGCCCGGGACAGGGGGACGTCTGAAGCTTTCTTT. As protein: CSARDRGTSEAFF.

The rearrangement links TRBV14 to TRBJ1-1, with no clear D. Germline CDR1 SGHDN, CDR2 FVKESK. The CDR3 sequence is 12 residues long. V gave up 3 bases and J gave up 4 bases, with 6 bases separating them. The CDR3 coding sequence is TGTGCCAGCAGCCACGTAGGCACTGAAGCTTTCTTT. Protein sequence: CASSHVGTEAFF.

This clonotype was seen ten or more times. The chain employs TRBV7-2 and TRBJ2-5; possible D gene TRBD2, 7 bases. Germline lookup yields CDR1 SGHTA and CDR2 FQGNSA. The CDR3 sequence is 14 residues long. The V gene lost 1 base and the J gene lost 6 bases, with 12 bases spanning the gap. This chain's CDR3 is CASSLEGGRKTQYF. DNA for the CDR3: TGTGCCAGCAGCTTAGAGGGGGGGCGGAAGACCCAGTACTTC.

This clonotype was counted between two and nine times. In DNA form, the CDR3 reads TGTGCCTGGATGGTGGCCGACAACTATGGCTACACCTTC. It translates to CAWMVADNYGYTF. This chain uses TRBV30 with TRBJ1-2; no reliable D call. V lost 4 bases, J lost 2 bases, and 11 bases lay in between. The CDR3 sequence is 13 residues long. The germline V gene encodes CDR1 GTSNPN and CDR2 SVGIG (reference sequence).

This sequence joins TRBV12-3 or TRBV12-4 and TRBJ2-7; D is unclear. This CDR3 comprises 16 residues. Between the trimmed V and J ends, which lost 4 bases and 2 bases, there was a span of 18 bases. The CDR3, as DNA: TGTGCCAGCAGTTACCTACCCGGGTCTCAAACCTACGAGCAGTACTTC. Its translation is CASSYLPGSQTYEQYF.

This clonotype turned up a few times. The chain recombines TRBV11-3 with TRBJ2-5; 8 bases are a match to TRBD2. The CDR3 spans 17 residues. Germline V gene data show CDR1 as SGHNT and CDR2 as YENEEA. With V trimmed by 4 bases and J by 0 bases, 10 bases remained unmatched. The CDR3 is CASSSSFLAGYQETQYF. The CDR3 DNA is TGTGCCAGCAGCTCCTCGTTTTTAGCGGGGTACCAAGAGACCCAGTACTTC. Full variable domain (outside the CDR3, taken from reference TRBV11-3 and TRBJ2-5): EAGVVQSPRYKIIEKKQPVAFWCNPISGHNTLYWYLQNLGQGPELLIRYENEEAVDDSQLPKDRFSAERLKGVDSTLKIQPAELGDSAVYLCASSSSFLAGYQETQYFGPGTRLLVL.